This T cell receptor beta chain originates from a study of response to subunit inactivated influenza vaccine. The study, taken as a whole, reports: Authors suggested each seasonal influenza vaccination recruits few new T cells.

The germline CDR1 and CDR2 sequences are LGHNA and YNFKEQ. CDR3 size: 16 residues. The V and J ends lost 0 bases and 7 bases respectively, with 15 bases between them. MiXCR, applied by TCRdb to the RT-PCR reads, yields one record per CDR3 protein. There are about 800,000 distinct CDR3 sequences in the sample; approximately 21% occur only once, and 10% lies in the top ten. This clonotype was counted only a few times. What it binds is unknown. This sample comprised PBMCs from blood, obtained 5 days after vaccination. The receptor was isolated from a man aged 50-59 years who received an inactivated influenza vaccine. V usage is TRBV4-2 and J usage is TRBJ1-4; a weak D match, TRBD1 (6 bases). As DNA, the CDR3 is TGTGCCAGCAGCCAAGACGGGGGGCTAGTACGTGAAAAACTGTTTTTT. It codes for CASSQDGGLVREKLFF.